The next 13 T cell receptor beta chains were all read from a single sample in a study of PD-1 blockade in classical Hodgkin lymphoma. Time point denoted: cycle 4 day 1 (C4D1), after around six weeks of nivolumab. Patients all relapsed after autologous stem cell transplantation, and there was variation in brentuximab vedotin exposure. Starting with thawed PBMCs, CD4+ T cells were purified by magnetic negative selection. Method: immunoSEQ multiplex PCR; TCRdb's copy keeps in-frame clones and lacks some. This sample has fewer than 20,000 clones; around 78% occur once, and the top ten carry about 2%. Sequencing used CD4+ T cells from blood, obtained before the fourth cycle of nivolumab. The receptors derive from a human donor with classical Hodgkin lymphoma.

This chain links TRBV5-4 with TRBJ2-7; D may be TRBD1 (5 bases). The CDR3 has 13 residues. V was clipped by 4 bases and J by 2 bases, with 10 bases between them. Germline values: CDR1 SGHNT, CDR2 YYREEE (reference sequence). The CDR3 DNA reads TGTGCCAGCAGCCTAGGGGCAGCCTACGAGCAGTACTTC. Translation: CASSLGAAYEQYF.

This chain joins TRBV6-1 and TRBJ2-7; no clear D gene. Germline loops: CDR1 MNHNS, CDR2 SASEGT. Between the trimmed V and J ends, which lost 2 bases and 3 bases, there was a span of 8 bases. The CDR3 is 13 residues long. The CDR3 sequence is CASSETFGYEQYF. In DNA, the CDR3 is TGTGCCAGCAGTGAAACTTTCGGCTACGAGCAGTACTTC.

The gene calls are TRBV7-9 and TRBJ2-7; TRBD1 matches 8 bases. V lost 4 bases, J lost 2 bases, and 7 bases stayed unmatched. Germline V gene sequence: CDR1 SEHNR, CDR2 FQNEAQ (reference sequence). This CDR3 spans 15 amino acids. The DNA for the CDR3 is TGTGCCAGCAGCTCCTACGGACAGGGCCCCTACGAGCAGTACTTC. It yields the protein CASSSYGQGPYEQYF. Supplemented by reference TRBV7-9 and TRBJ2-7, the full variable domain reads DTGVSQNPRHKITKRGQNVTFRCDPISEHNRLYWYRQTLGQGPEFLTYFQNEAQLEKSRLLSDRFSAERPKGSFSTLEIQRTEQGDSAMYLCASSSYGQGPYEQYFGPGTRLTVT.

The CDR3 loop reads CASSLGGERTGELFF. Here the CDR3 DNA reads TGTGCCAGCAGCTTAGGGGGAGAACGCACCGGGGAGCTGTTTTTT. V usage is TRBV7-9 and J usage is TRBJ2-2; D possibly corresponds to TRBD2 (5 bases). Trimming cost V 1 base and J 4 bases, with 10 bases left between them. Germline CDR1 and CDR2: SEHNR and FQNEAQ (reference sequence). This CDR3 comprises 15 residues.

Only a few counts were recorded for this clone. The gene calls are TRBV7-8 and TRBJ2-3; TRBD2 agrees at 15 bases. V lost 5 bases to trimming and J lost 3 bases; unmatched junction nucleotides: 6. This CDR3 comprises 17 residues. Germline CDR1 SGHVS, CDR2 FQNEAQ. The CDR3 sequence: CASSPKGLAGGTDTQYF. The CDR3 region has the DNA TGTGCCAGCAGCCCAAAGGGACTAGCGGGAGGAACAGATACGCAGTATTTT.

V gene TRBV18 combines with J gene TRBJ2-1; either TRBD1 or TRBD2 may supply D (5 bases each). Germline V CDR1 and CDR2: KGHSH, LQKENI. The germline V and J ends were trimmed by 3 bases and 4 bases, with 13 bases remaining between them. This CDR3 spans 15 amino acids. The CDR3 protein is CASSPGSGAYNEQFF. The CDR3 coding sequence is TGTGCCAGCTCACCGGGGAGTGGGGCTTACAATGAGCAGTTCTTC.

The V and J genes are TRBV28 and TRBJ2-7, with TRBD2 matching over 7 bases. The trim removed 0 bases at V and 3 bases at J, leaving 14 bases unmatched. The CDR3 extends over 18 amino acids. From germline, CDR1 is MDHEN and CDR2 SYDVKM. Written as DNA, the CDR3 is TGTGCCAGCAGTTTATGGGGCGGGGGAGCTACTGATCTCTACGAGCAGTACTTC. This codes for CASSLWGGGATDLYEQYF.

The gene calls are TRBV27 and TRBJ2-1; 7 nucleotides line up with TRBD1. J lost 3 bases, V lost 4 bases, and 6 bases had no gene match. The CDR3 totals 15 residues. Germline V gene lookup returns CDR1 MNHEY and CDR2 SMNVEV (reference sequence). Here the CDR3 reads CASSSLDRFYNEQFF. The CDR3 DNA reads TGTGCCAGCAGTTCCTTGGACAGGTTCTACAATGAGCAGTTCTTC.

The chain joins TRBV5-1 to TRBJ1-1; D might be TRBD1 (6 bases). Trimming cost V 4 bases and J 1 base, with 8 bases left between them. CDR1 SGHRS and CDR2 YFSETQ come from the germline V gene. The length of the CDR3 is 13 residues. CDR3 loop: CASSIRGNTEAFF. Written as DNA, the CDR3 is TGCGCCAGCAGCATCAGGGGGAACACTGAAGCTTTCTTT.

The rearrangement joins TRBV15 to TRBJ2-1, with D unclear. Germline lookup yields CDR1 LNHNV and CDR2 YYDKDF (reference sequence). V lost 5 bases and J 0 bases, leaving 11 bases between the germline ends. The CDR3 consists of 15 residues. The CDR3 bases are TGTGCCACCAGCGAAGGGCCCAGCTCCTACAATGAGCAGTTCTTC. Residues: CATSEGPSSYNEQFF.

The V gene is TRBV4-1, the J gene TRBJ2-5; 9 bases agree with TRBD2. The CDR3 loop spans 14 amino acids. V was clipped by 2 bases and J by 3 bases; unmatched bases: 1. Germline V gives CDR1 MGHRA, CDR2 YSYEKL. CDR3 protein: CASSQRTSEETQYF. The CDR3 region has the DNA TGCGCCAGCAGCCAAAGGACTAGCGAAGAGACCCAGTACTTC.

This chain joins TRBV10-3 and TRBJ2-1, with TRBD1 as a possible D gene (5 bases). The V gene lost 6 bases and the J gene lost 6 bases, with 6 bases spanning the gap. This CDR3 is 11 amino acids long. Per the germline V gene, CDR1 is ENHRY and CDR2 is SYGVKD. The CDR3 nucleotides read TGTGCCATCAGAGGGGTCAATGAGCAGTTCTTC. Protein sequence: CAIRGVNEQFF.

In DNA form, the CDR3 reads TGTGCCAGCTTGAGAGGGACAGGGGGCGCGCCCTACGAGCAGTACTTC. Translating it yields CASLRGTGGAPYEQYF. The chain carries TRBV7-8 and TRBJ2-7; 12 bases align to TRBD1. This CDR3 contains 16 residues. The V gene end was trimmed by 8 bases and the J gene end by 2 bases; junction bases not matched to a gene: 10. Germline V gene data show CDR1 as SGHVS and CDR2 as FQNEAQ.